The 20 T cell receptor beta chains listed next were all sequenced from one sample in a study of spatial heterogeneity in lung cancer. The sample's time point: blood at routine non-recurrence follow-up after resection. TCRdb re-analysed the 5' RACE reads in MiXCR, keeping a single row per CDR3 protein. Of 700 to 800 distinct CDR3 sequences in the sample, around two thirds were seen once. The material was PBMCs, obtained at follow-up. These receptors were collected from a female donor with early-stage non-small cell lung cancer.

This clonotype was seen only once. In a library made to pick up alpha chains, this beta chain is a stray read with a size that means little. The CDR3 reads CASKGRERTGELFF. CDR3 coding DNA: TGTGCCAGCAAGGGGCGGGAGCGCACCGGGGAGCTGTTTTTT. The J gene is TRBJ2-2, the V gene TRBV6-6; 7 nucleotides align to TRBD2. The V segment lost 7 bases and the J segment 4 bases; nucleotides outside the gene matches: 6. This CDR3 has 14 amino acids. Germline CDR1 MNHNY, CDR2 SVGAGI (reference sequence).

Worth noting for this clonotype: Being off target in a library aimed at alpha chains, this beta chain has a size of little meaning. The chain employs TRBV6-5 and TRBJ2-6; perhaps TRBD1 as D (6 bases). The V end lost 6 bases, the J end lost 0 bases, and 12 bases lay between the germline ends. CDR3 size: 16 residues. The V gene's germline CDR1 is MNHEY and CDR2 SVGAGI. For the CDR3, the DNA is TGTGCCAGCAGCCAGGGACATAGCTCTGGGGCCAACGTCCTGACTTTC. Encoded protein: CASSQGHSSGANVLTF.

Points on this clonotype: This beta chain is an unintended read in a library built for alpha chains; its size means little. J is TRBJ2-3 and V is TRBV6-2 or TRBV6-3, with a tentative D call TRBD2 (6 bases). Germline V lookup: CDR1 MNHEY, CDR2 SVGEGT. The germline V and J ends were trimmed by 6 bases and 0 bases, with 10 bases remaining between them. The CDR3 consists of 14 residues. CDR3 bases: TGTGCCAGCAGGAGAAGCGGGAGCACAGATACGCAGTATTTT. Translation: CASRRSGSTDTQYF.

Only a few counts were recorded for this clonotype. Because the library targeted alpha chains, this beta chain is an off-target read whose size means little. The V call is TRBV5-1, the J call TRBJ2-7; possible D gene TRBD1, 6 bases. The CDR3 runs to 14 residues. The ends were cut back, 4 bases at V and 2 bases at J, with 13 bases in the middle. CDR1 and CDR2 from the germline V gene are SGHRS and YFSETQ. This CDR3 reads CASSDQGIPYEQYF. In nucleotides, the CDR3 is TGCGCCAGCAGCGATCAGGGGATCCCCTACGAGCAGTACTTC.

This clonotype showed up just a few times. This beta chain is a stray read from a library made for alpha chains; its abundance is not meaningful. The J gene is TRBJ2-3, the V gene TRBV9; D is possibly TRBD1 or TRBD2 (5 bases each). The V end was cut by 0 bases, the J end by 2 bases, with 7 bases between. The CDR3 is 14 amino acids. Per germline, CDR1 SGDLS and CDR2 YYNGEE. The CDR3 coding sequence is TGTGCCAGCAGCGTAGTCGGGACCACAGATACGCAGTATTTT. This codes for CASSVVGTTDTQYF.

Note on this clonotype: This beta chain is off target for a library built for alpha chains, so its abundance means little. The chain joins TRBV9 to TRBJ2-1; 9 nucleotides agree with TRBD2. The CDR3 has 14 residues. Per germline, CDR1 SGDLS and CDR2 YYNGEE. V was clipped by 3 bases and J by 9 bases; unmatched bases: 7. CDR3 sequence reads: CASSALAGRFEQFF. CDR3 nucleotide sequence: TGTGCCAGCAGCGCTCTAGCGGGAAGGTTTGAGCAGTTCTTC.

This clonotype was observed a handful of times. This beta chain is a stray read from a library made for alpha chains; its abundance is not meaningful. The genes are TRBV3-1 and TRBJ2-7; 14 positions agree with TRBD2. With V trimmed by 6 bases and J by 4 bases, 8 bases remained unmatched. From germline, CDR1 is LGHDT and CDR2 YNNKEL (reference sequence). This CDR3 is built from 16 residues. CDR3 region: CASSPGLAGVGYEQYF. In DNA, the CDR3 is TGTGCCAGCAGTCCGGGACTAGCGGGAGTCGGATACGAGCAGTACTTC.

Concerning this clonotype itself: This beta chain lies outside the target of a library built for alpha chains; its clone size means little. The chain joins TRBV3-1 to TRBJ2-5; tentative D call: TRBD2 (5 bases). Trimming cost V 4 bases and J 0 bases, with 15 bases left between them. Germline-derived CDR1 and CDR2 are LGHDT and YNNKEL (reference sequence). CDR3 length equals 16 residues. The CDR3 loop reads CASSPTEGMYQETQYF. As DNA, the CDR3 is TGTGCCAGCAGCCCGACCGAGGGAATGTACCAAGAGACCCAGTACTTC.

With respect to this clonotype: As an off-target read in a library built for alpha chains, this beta chain has a frequency of little significance. This chain links TRBV20-1 with TRBJ2-1; 10 bases fit TRBD2. The length of the CDR3 is 15 residues. V trimming: 1 base; J trimming: 7 bases; junction bases outside the gene matches: 7. Per germline, CDR1 DFQATT and CDR2 SNEGSKA (reference sequence). CDR3 region: CSARVSAGGLNEQFF. CDR3 bases: TGCAGTGCTAGAGTCTCAGCGGGAGGGCTAAATGAGCAGTTCTTC.

As to this clonotype: A library made for alpha chains picked up this beta chain off target, so its size means little. The CDR3 coding sequence is TGCAGCGAACGGGACAGGGCCAAGGAGCAGTACGTC. Its protein product is CSERDRAKEQYV. The rearrangement uses TRBV29-1 and TRBJ2-7; 9 bases match TRBD1. The V and J ends lost 7 bases and 7 bases, in that order; junction bases with no gene match: 8. This CDR3 spans 12 amino acids. Germline CDR1 and CDR2: SQVTM and ANQGSEA.

Details on this clonotype: The library was prepared for alpha chains; this beta chain is a stray read, so its frequency means little. The chain combines TRBV18 with TRBJ2-7; D perhaps matches TRBD1 (6 bases). The germline V gene has CDR1 KGHSH and CDR2 LQKENI. Trimming took 3 bases from V and 5 from J, leaving 20 bases between them. The CDR3 consists of 16 residues. The CDR3 sequence is CASSPTLEAGADEQYF. CDR3 coding DNA: TGTGCCAGCTCACCGACCCTTGAGGCAGGGGCGGACGAGCAGTACTTC.

As to this clonotype: As an off-target read in a library built for alpha chains, this beta chain has a frequency of little significance. The rearrangement links TRBV7-6 to TRBJ2-7, with D perhaps TRBD1 (6 bases). V was clipped by 5 bases and J by 4 bases, with 18 bases between them. The length of the CDR3 is 15 residues. Germline CDR1 is SGHVS and CDR2 is FNYEAQ. This CDR3 is CASSHRSQGQYEQYF. DNA of the CDR3: TGTGCCAGCAGCCACAGGTCACAGGGCCAGTACGAGCAGTACTTC.

Comments on this clonotype: This beta chain is a stray sequence in a library constructed for alpha chains; its clone size is not meaningful. The CDR3 nucleotides are TGTGCCAGCAGTTTATATGGCGGAGACTACAATGAGCAGTTCTTC. As protein: CASSLYGGDYNEQFF. This rearrangement joins TRBV27 to TRBJ2-1; D not certain. The CDR3 sequence is 15 residues long. Trimming shortened V by 1 base and J by 3 bases, and 10 bases separated the two germline ends. Germline assignment: CDR1 MNHEY and CDR2 SMNVEV (reference sequence).

As concerns this clonotype: Within a library made for alpha chains, this beta chain is off target, and its count is uninformative. The chain couples TRBV6-5 to TRBJ2-2, with 10 bases that match TRBD2. Germline V CDR1 and CDR2: MNHEY, SVGAGI. This CDR3 has 17 amino acids. The J segment lost 7 bases and the V segment lost 4 bases, leaving 12 bases of the junction unmatched. The CDR3 region is CASSSVILAGAVGELFF. CDR3 sequence (DNA): TGTGCCAGCAGTTCAGTGATTCTAGCGGGAGCGGTCGGGGAGCTGTTTTTT.

Notes on this clonotype: A much bigger clone sits one base away, suggesting this may be a read error. This beta chain was picked up by a library intended for alpha chains and is off target, so its count carries little meaning. The chain joins TRBV6-6 to TRBJ2-3; 11 nucleotides align to TRBD1. The CDR3 totals 18 residues. Germline V gene sequence: CDR1 MNHNY, CDR2 SVGAGI (reference sequence). V trimming: 2 bases; J trimming: 0 bases; junction bases outside the gene matches: 7. CDR3 bases: TGTGCCAGCAGTTACCCGATTTGGACAGGGGGCAGCACAGATACGCAGTATTTT. This gives the protein CASSYPIWTGGSTDTQYF.

This clonotype was seen a single time. This beta chain slipped into a library made for alpha chains as a stray read, so its size is not meaningful. The gene calls are TRBV28 and TRBJ2-7; the D is unclear. Germline CDR1 MDHEN, CDR2 SYDVKM. This CDR3 is built from 14 residues. V lost 4 bases, J lost 6 bases, and 16 bases lay in between. This CDR3 reads CASSSHRTIREQYF. The DNA of the CDR3 is TGTGCCAGCAGTTCACACCGCACTATTCGCGAGCAGTACTTC.

A note on this clonotype: Little can be read into the size of this beta chain, an off-target read in a library designed for alpha chains. The chain is built from TRBV19 and TRBJ2-1, with D possibly matching TRBD2 (5 bases). The CDR3 is 14 amino acids. Trimming cost V 5 bases and J 0 bases, with 8 bases left between them. CDR1 is LNHDA, CDR2 SQIVND, per germline (reference sequence). The CDR3 nucleotides read TGTGCCAGTAGTGTAGCGAGCTCCTACAATGAGCAGTTCTTC. Translated: CASSVASSYNEQFF.

This clonotype was picked up a small number of times. This beta chain was picked up by a library intended for alpha chains and is off target, so its count carries little meaning. The chain is built from TRBV7-6 and TRBJ2-1, with TRBD2 matching 13 bases. The CDR3 is 19 amino acids. V lost 6 bases and J lost 0; bases outside the gene matches: 11. Germline lookup yields CDR1 SGHVS and CDR2 FNYEAQ. The CDR3 sequence is CASRRTSGSLGISYNEQFF. The CDR3 nucleotides read TGTGCCAGCAGACGGACTAGCGGGAGTTTAGGGATCTCCTACAATGAGCAGTTCTTC.

About this clonotype: The library was designed around alpha chains, so this beta chain is a stray read whose abundance carries little weight. CDR3 DNA sequence: TGTGCCATCAGTGAGCCGACTAGCGGGAGGCCGCATGAGCAGTTCTTC. Protein sequence: CAISEPTSGRPHEQFF. The chain is built from TRBV10-3 and TRBJ2-1, with 13 nucleotides matching TRBD2. Trimming at V came to 2 bases and at J to 8 bases, leaving 6 bases not matched to a gene. Germline values: CDR1 ENHRY, CDR2 SYGVKD. This CDR3 region has 16 residues.

Details on this clonotype: Little can be read into the size of this beta chain, an off-target read in a library designed for alpha chains. The chain combines TRBV2 with TRBJ2-5; D not resolved. In germline, CDR1 is SNHLY, CDR2 FYNNEI. V lost 1 base to trimming and J lost 5 bases, with 2 bases between them. This CDR3 is 11 amino acids long. CDR3 DNA sequence: TGTGCCAGCAGTGAAGTGGAGACCCAGTACTTC. Translation gives CASSEVETQYF.